This paragraph reports one T cell receptor beta chain. As yet, its antigen is unknown. These data originate in a study of T cell responses to AZD1222 COVID-19 vaccine. Points from the study as a whole: Unmutated variant regions reportedly attract nearly half of all spike-specific TCRs.

Generated by immunoSEQ multiplex PCR, the TCRdb table keeps only in-frame clones and is missing some. Here the sample spans roughly 140,000 clones, 82% being singletons. This sequence was found in an adult in good health. Source: peripheral blood, taken on day 0 of MenACWY control vaccination.

The CDR3 DNA sequence: TGCGCCAGCAGTTCGGGACAGAGCTACGAGCAGTACTTC. As protein: CASSSGQSYEQYF. This chain joins TRBV10-1 and TRBJ2-7, with 7 nucleotides matching TRBD1. There are 13 residues in the CDR3. V dropped 5 bases and J dropped 3; count of bases not matched to a gene: 4. Germline V CDR1 and CDR2: WNHNN, SYGVQD (reference sequence).